The 13 T cell receptor beta chains below were found in one sample sequenced in a study of beta chain features in type 1 diabetes. General study results and limits: For Type 1 diabetes patients, all four CD4+ subsets carried TCRB CDR3s that were moderately but significantly shorter.

What was sequenced were expressed TCRB transcripts, since all of the isolated RNA had been reverse transcribed. The repertoire was sequenced with immunoSEQ multiplex PCR; TCRdb's copy has only in-frame clones and lacks some. The sample has hundreds of thousands of clones, about 11% seen once. The antigens these receptors bind are not known. The sample consisted of naive CD4+ T cells from blood. The receptors shown here come from a man in his thirties or forties with type 1 diabetes.

This clone was seen a handful of times. This rearrangement joins TRBV13 to TRBJ2-7, with TRBD2 matching over 9 bases. V lost 2 bases, J lost 5 bases, and 7 bases stayed unmatched. Looked up from germline, CDR1 is PRHDT and CDR2 is FYEKMQ (reference sequence). There are 15 residues in the CDR3. The CDR3 DNA follows: TGTGCCAGCAGCTTACAGGCGGGGGGGCCGAACGAGCAGTACTTC. Protein sequence: CASSLQAGGPNEQYF.

The chain recombines TRBV19 with TRBJ2-1; maybe TRBD2 (5 bases). Trimming stripped 6 bases from V and 4 bases from J, with 13 bases between. In germline, CDR1 is LNHDA, CDR2 SQIVND (reference sequence). The CDR3 loop spans 14 amino acids. The CDR3 sequence: CASSGQLGYNEQFF. The CDR3 bases are TGTGCCAGTAGCGGGCAACTAGGGTACAATGAGCAGTTCTTC.

Only a few counts were recorded for this clone. The chain joins TRBV30 to TRBJ2-3; 7 bases are shared with TRBD2. The germline V gene encodes CDR1 GTSNPN and CDR2 SVGIG (reference sequence). There are 12 residues in the CDR3. V gave up 3 bases and J gave up 4 bases; unmatched junction bases: 1. The DNA of the CDR3 is TGTGCCTGGAGCGGGGGGTCAGATACGCAGTATTTT. Translating it yields CAWSGGSDTQYF.

This chain links TRBV15 with TRBJ2-7; TRBD2 matches 12 bases. The CDR3 loop spans 13 amino acids. The junction had 0 bases not matched to a gene; V was cut back by 3 bases and J by 6 bases. Germline V lookup: CDR1 LNHNV, CDR2 YYDKDF (reference sequence). The CDR3 coding sequence is TGTGCCACCAGCAGGACTAGCGGGGGCGAGCAGTACTTC. Protein product: CATSRTSGGEQYF.

The chain joins TRBV18 to TRBJ1-5; D not certain. This CDR3 has 14 amino acids. Germline V gene sequence: CDR1 KGHSH, CDR2 LQKENI. Trimming stripped 5 bases from V and 0 bases from J, with 8 bases between. The CDR3 region is CASSSAVSNQPQHF. CDR3 nucleotide sequence: TGTGCCAGCTCATCTGCGGTTAGCAATCAGCCCCAGCATTTT.

CDR3 DNA: TGTGCCTGGAGTGTACAGGGGGACAGCTATGGCTACACCTTC. Protein: CAWSVQGDSYGYTF. The V gene is TRBV30, the J gene TRBJ1-2, with 8 nucleotides matching TRBD1. Germline trimming cut 0 bases from V and 4 bases from J; bases unmatched to any gene: 4. The germline V gene has CDR1 GTSNPN and CDR2 SVGIG (reference sequence). The CDR3 has 14 amino acids.

The CDR3 coding sequence is TGTGCCAGCAACTTTAGGGGCCGACACACCGGGGAGCTGTTTTTT. Translating it yields CASNFRGRHTGELFF. This chain connects TRBV27 to TRBJ2-2; D might be TRBD1 (5 bases). Germline assignment: CDR1 MNHEY and CDR2 SMNVEV (reference sequence). CDR3 length: 15 residues. Trimming removed 7 bases at V and 3 bases at J, with 15 bases between.

This chain uses TRBV9 with TRBJ2-5; TRBD2 aligns across 9 bases. The CDR3 consists of 17 residues. CDR1 is SGDLS and CDR2 is YYNGEE in the germline V gene. V trimming: 3 bases; J trimming: 4 bases; junction bases outside the gene matches: 13. CDR3 bases: TGTGCCAGCAGCGCCGAGGCGGGGGGGCCGAGGGGAGAGACCCAGTACTTC. It yields the protein CASSAEAGGPRGETQYF.

V usage is TRBV29-1 and J usage is TRBJ2-7; TRBD1 agrees at 12 bases. V dropped 4 bases and J dropped 7; count of bases not matched to a gene: 11. The CDR3 runs to 15 residues. In germline, CDR1 is SQVTM, CDR2 ANQGSEA. For the CDR3, the DNA is TGCAGCGTTGCTGGGGGACAGGGGGCCTTAACAGAGCAGTACTTC. It codes for CSVAGGQGALTEQYF.

The chain employs TRBV4-1 and TRBJ1-4, with D possibly TRBD1 on 5 matching bases. The CDR3 runs 17 residues. The ends were cut back, 0 bases at V and 3 bases at J, with 14 bases in the middle. Germline CDR1 and CDR2: MGHRA and YSYEKL. The CDR3 nucleotides are TGCGCCAGCAGCCAAGATGGATGGGGCGCGGCTAATGAAAAACTGTTTTTT. Its translation: CASSQDGWGAANEKLFF.

This clone appeared a few times. The chain uses TRBV18 and TRBJ2-5; 8 bases match TRBD1. The CDR3 totals 14 residues. Germline V gene data show CDR1 as KGHSH and CDR2 as LQKENI. V lost 1 base to trimming and J lost 5 bases; unmatched junction nucleotides: 3. The CDR3 coding sequence is TGTGCCAGCTCACCACTGCAGGGGGCTGAGACCCAGTACTTC. Translation gives CASSPLQGAETQYF.

The rearrangement uses TRBV9 and TRBJ1-2; tentative D call: TRBD1 (6 bases). The CDR3 length is 13 residues. Germline V gene lookup returns CDR1 SGDLS and CDR2 YYNGEE. V was clipped by 0 bases and J by 7 bases, with 10 bases between them. Here the CDR3 reads CASSVVGGGGYTF. The CDR3 DNA reads TGTGCCAGCAGCGTAGTTGGGGGCGGTGGCTACACCTTC. The full variable domain, in which reference TRBV9 and TRBJ1-2 provide the parts outside the CDR3, is DSGVTQTPKHLITATGQRVTLRCSPRSGDLSVYWYQQSLDQGLQFLIQYYNGEERAKGNILERFSAQQFPDLHSELNLSSLELGDSALYFCASSVVGGGGYTFGSGTRLTVV.

This clone was seen only a few times. V usage is TRBV6-5 and J usage is TRBJ1-6; a weak D match, TRBD1 (5 bases). The CDR3 has 15 residues. Looked up from germline, CDR1 is MNHEY and CDR2 is SVGAGI. Trimming stripped 6 bases from V and 10 bases from J, with 19 bases between. The CDR3 DNA follows: TGTGCCAGCAGGTCGGGGGACGAACTTTACTCACCCCTCCACTTT. As protein: CASRSGDELYSPLHF.